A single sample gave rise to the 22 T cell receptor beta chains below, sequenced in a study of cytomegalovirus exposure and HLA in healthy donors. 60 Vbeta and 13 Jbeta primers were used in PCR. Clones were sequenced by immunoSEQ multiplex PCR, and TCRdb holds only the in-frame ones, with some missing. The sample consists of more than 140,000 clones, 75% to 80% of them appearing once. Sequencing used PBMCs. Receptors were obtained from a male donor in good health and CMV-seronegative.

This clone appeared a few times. The DNA of the CDR3 is TGCAGCGTTGTTTTGACAGGAGATTACTCTGGGGCCAACGTCCTGACTTTC. This encodes CSVVLTGDYSGANVLTF. This chain joins TRBV29-1 and TRBJ2-6; tentatively, D is TRBD1 (6 bases). CDR3 length: 17 residues. V dropped 4 bases and J dropped 0 bases, with 16 bases sitting between them. The germline V gene encodes CDR1 SQVTM and CDR2 ANQGSEA.

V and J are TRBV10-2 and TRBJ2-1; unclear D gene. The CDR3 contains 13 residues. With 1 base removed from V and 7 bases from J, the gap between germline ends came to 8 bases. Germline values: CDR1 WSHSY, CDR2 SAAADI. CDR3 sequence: CASSEYVRNEQFF. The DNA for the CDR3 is TGCGCCAGCAGTGAGTACGTACGGAATGAGCAGTTCTTC.

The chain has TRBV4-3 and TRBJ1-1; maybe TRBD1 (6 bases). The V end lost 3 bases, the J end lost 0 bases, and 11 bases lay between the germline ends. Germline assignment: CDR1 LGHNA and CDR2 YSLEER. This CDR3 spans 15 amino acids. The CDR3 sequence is CASSQVQGMNTEAFF. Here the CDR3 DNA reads TGCGCCAGCAGCCAGGTTCAGGGGATGAACACTGAAGCTTTCTTT.

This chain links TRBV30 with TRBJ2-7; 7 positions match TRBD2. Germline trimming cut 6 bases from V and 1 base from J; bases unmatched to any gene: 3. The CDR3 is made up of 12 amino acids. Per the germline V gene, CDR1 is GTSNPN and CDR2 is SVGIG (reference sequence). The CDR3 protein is CACSGSSYEQYF. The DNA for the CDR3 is TGTGCCTGTAGCGGGTCGTCCTACGAGCAGTACTTC.

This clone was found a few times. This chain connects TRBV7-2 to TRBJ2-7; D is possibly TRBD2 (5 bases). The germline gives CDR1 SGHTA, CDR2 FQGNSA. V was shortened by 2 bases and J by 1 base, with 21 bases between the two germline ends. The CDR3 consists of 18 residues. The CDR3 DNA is TGTGCCAGCAGCTTAAGGTTGGGCGGGTACACCCCTTCCTACGAGCAGTACTTC. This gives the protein CASSLRLGGYTPSYEQYF.

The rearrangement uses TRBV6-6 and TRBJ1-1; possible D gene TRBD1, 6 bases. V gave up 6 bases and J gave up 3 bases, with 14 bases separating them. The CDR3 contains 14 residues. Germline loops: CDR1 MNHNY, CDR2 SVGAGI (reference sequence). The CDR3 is CASRSRGLDTEAFF. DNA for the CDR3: TGTGCCAGCAGATCCAGGGGTTTGGACACTGAAGCTTTCTTT.

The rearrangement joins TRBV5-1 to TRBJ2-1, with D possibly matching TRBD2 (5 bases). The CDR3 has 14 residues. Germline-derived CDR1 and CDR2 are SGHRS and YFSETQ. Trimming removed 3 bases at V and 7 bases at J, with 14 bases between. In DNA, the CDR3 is TGCGCCAGCAGCTACGCCGGGATGTCGAATGAGCAGTTCTTC. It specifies CASSYAGMSNEQFF.

The CDR3, as DNA: TGTGCCAGCAGCCGCCTAGCGGGAACCCCCCCAGATACGCAGTATTTT. This gives the protein CASSRLAGTPPDTQYF. V and J are TRBV21-1 and TRBJ2-3; the table's D call of TRBD2 was not tested on the DNA. TRBV21-1 represents a pseudogene. The CDR3 runs 16 residues.

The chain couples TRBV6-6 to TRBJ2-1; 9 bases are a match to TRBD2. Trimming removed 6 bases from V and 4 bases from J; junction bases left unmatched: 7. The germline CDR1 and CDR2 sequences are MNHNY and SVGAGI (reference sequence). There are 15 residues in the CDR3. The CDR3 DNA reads TGTGCCAGCAGCTACAAGACTAGCGGTTACAATGAGCAGTTCTTC. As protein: CASSYKTSGYNEQFF.

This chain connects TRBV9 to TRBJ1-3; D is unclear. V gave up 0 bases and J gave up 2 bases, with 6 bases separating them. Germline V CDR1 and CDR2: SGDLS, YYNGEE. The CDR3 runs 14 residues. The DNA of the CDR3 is TGTGCCAGCAGCGTAGACGGGACTGGAAACACCATATATTTT. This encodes CASSVDGTGNTIYF.

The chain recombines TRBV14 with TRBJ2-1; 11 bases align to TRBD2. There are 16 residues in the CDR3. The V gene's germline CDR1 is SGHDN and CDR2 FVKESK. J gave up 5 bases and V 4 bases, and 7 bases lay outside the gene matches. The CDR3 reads CASSPWGTSGNNEQFF. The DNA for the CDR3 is TGTGCCAGCAGCCCCTGGGGGACTAGCGGCAACAATGAGCAGTTCTTC.

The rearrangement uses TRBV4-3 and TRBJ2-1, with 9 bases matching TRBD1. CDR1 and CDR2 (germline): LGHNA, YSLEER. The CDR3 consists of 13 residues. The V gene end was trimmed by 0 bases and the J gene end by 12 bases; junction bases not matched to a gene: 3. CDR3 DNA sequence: TGCGCCAGCAGCCAAGAGGTGGGACAGGGGCAGTTCTTC. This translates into CASSQEVGQGQFF.

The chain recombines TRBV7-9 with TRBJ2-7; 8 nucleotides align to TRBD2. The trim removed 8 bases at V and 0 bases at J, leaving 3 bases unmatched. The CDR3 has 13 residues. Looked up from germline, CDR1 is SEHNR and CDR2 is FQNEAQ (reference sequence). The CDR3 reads CASLAGTSYEQYF. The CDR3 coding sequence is TGTGCCAGCTTAGCGGGGACCTCCTACGAGCAGTACTTC.

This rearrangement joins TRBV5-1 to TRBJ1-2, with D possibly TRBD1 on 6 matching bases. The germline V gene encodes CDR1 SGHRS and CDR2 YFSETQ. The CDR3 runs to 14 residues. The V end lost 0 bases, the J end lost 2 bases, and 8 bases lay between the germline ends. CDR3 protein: CASSLGTGNYGYTF. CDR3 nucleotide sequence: TGCGCCAGCAGCTTGGGAACAGGGAACTATGGCTACACCTTC.

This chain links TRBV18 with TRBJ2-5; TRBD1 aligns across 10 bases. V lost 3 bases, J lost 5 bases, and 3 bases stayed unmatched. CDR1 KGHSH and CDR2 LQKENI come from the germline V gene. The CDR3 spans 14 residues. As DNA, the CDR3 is TGTGCCAGCTCACCGACAGGGGGCCAGGAGACCCAGTACTTC. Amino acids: CASSPTGGQETQYF.

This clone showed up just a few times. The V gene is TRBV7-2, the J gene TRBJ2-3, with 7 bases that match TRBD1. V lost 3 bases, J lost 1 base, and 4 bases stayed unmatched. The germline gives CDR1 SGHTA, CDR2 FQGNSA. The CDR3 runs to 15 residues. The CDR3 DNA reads TGTGCCAGCAGCTTTAGGGACAGTCGCACAGATACGCAGTATTTT. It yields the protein CASSFRDSRTDTQYF.

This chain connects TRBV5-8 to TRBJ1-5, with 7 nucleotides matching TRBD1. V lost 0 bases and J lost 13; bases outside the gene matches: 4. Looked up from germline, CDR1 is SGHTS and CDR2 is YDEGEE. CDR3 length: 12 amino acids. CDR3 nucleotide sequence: TGTGCCAGCAGCTTGGATAACAGGGGACAGCATTTT. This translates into CASSLDNRGQHF.

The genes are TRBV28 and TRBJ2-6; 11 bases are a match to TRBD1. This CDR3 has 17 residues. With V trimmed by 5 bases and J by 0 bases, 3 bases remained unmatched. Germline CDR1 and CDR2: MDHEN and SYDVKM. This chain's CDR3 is CASSPGTGGSGANVLTF. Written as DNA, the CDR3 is TGTGCCAGCAGTCCCGGGACAGGGGGCTCTGGGGCCAACGTCCTGACTTTC.

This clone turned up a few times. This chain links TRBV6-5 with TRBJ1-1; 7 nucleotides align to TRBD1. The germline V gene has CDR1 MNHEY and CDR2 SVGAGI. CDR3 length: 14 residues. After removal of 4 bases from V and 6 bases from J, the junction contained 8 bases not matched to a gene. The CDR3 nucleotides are TGTGCCAGCAGTTCCGGACAGGTGGGCGCTGAAGCTTTCTTT. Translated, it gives CASSSGQVGAEAFF.

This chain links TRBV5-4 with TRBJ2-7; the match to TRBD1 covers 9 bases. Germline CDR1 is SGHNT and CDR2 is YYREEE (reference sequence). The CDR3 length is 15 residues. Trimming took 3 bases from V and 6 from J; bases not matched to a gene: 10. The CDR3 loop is CASSSSRDRVGEQYF. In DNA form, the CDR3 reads TGTGCCAGCAGCTCGTCCCGGGACAGGGTCGGCGAGCAGTACTTC.

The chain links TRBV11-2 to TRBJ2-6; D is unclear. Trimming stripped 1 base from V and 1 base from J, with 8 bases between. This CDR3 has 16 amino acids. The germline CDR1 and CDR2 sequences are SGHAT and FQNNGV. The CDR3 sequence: CASSLAWSSGANVLTF. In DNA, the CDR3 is TGTGCCAGCAGCTTAGCGTGGAGTTCTGGGGCCAACGTCCTGACTTTC.

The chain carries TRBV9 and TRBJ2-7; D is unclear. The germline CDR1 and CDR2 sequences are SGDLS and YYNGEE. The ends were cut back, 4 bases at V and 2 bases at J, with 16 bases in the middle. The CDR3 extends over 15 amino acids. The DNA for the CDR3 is TGTGCCAGCAGCCCCCGTAGGTCAGGTACCTACGAGCAGTACTTC. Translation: CASSPRRSGTYEQYF.